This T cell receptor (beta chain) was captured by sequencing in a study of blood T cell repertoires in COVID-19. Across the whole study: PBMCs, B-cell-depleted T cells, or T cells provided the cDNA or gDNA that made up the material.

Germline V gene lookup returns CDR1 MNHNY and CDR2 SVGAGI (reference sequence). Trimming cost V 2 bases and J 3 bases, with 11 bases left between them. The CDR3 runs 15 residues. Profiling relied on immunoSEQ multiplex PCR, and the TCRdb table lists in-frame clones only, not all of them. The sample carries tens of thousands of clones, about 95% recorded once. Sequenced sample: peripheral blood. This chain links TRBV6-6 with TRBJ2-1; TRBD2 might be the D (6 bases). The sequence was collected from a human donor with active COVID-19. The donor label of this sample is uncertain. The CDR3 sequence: CASSYRAGRYNEQFF. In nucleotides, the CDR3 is TGTGCCAGCAGTTACCGAGCGGGCCGCTACAATGAGCAGTTCTTC.